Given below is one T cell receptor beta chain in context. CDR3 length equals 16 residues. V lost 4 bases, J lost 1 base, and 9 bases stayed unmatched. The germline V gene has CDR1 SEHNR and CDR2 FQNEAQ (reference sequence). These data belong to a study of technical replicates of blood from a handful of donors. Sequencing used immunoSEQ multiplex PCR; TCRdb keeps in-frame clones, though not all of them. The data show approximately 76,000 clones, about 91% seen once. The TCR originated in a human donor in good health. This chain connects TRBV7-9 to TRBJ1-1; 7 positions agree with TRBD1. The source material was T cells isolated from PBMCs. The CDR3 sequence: CASSSDRPWGNTEAFF. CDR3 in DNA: TGTGCCAGCAGCTCGGACAGGCCCTGGGGGAACACTGAAGCTTTCTTT.